Listed below are T cell receptor beta chains from one sample, sequenced in a study of T cells expressing NK-cell markers. Reprocessing the 5' RACE reads, TCRdb reports a single entry for every CDR3 protein and omits DNA. Its listing shows 450,000 to 600,000 distinct CDR3 sequences. The sequencing input was blood T cells: a sorted CD56 or NKG2C T cell subset, CD4+ or CD8+ T cells, or bulk PBMC T cells (not recorded which). These receptors came from a man between 18 and 29 years old in good health. CDR3s include the opening cysteine and the closing phenylalanine or tryptophan.

CDR3 protein,V gene,J gene,CDR3 length
CASSLLSVFLRGPTNTEAFF,TRBV27,TRBJ1-1,20
CASSTFLTGSSYNEQFF,TRBV27,TRBJ2-1,17
CASRTGVANYGYTF,TRBV12-3/TRBV12-4,TRBJ1-2,14
CASSYLWGQGETQYF,TRBV6-2/TRBV6-3,TRBJ2-5,15
CASSLEPGTDDTTLALNSPLHF,TRBV5-1,TRBJ1-6,22
CATRADPGHPYF,TRBV10-3,TRBJ2-3,12
CASSLTENIQYF,TRBV5-1,TRBJ2-4,12
CASSYSLAGGETQYF,TRBV6-5,TRBJ2-5,15
CASSIVGLAGYEQYF,TRBV19,TRBJ2-7,15
CASTIAGSTDTQYF,TRBV6-1,TRBJ2-3,14
CASSLVGGPELFF,TRBV7-9,TRBJ2-2,13
CASSPGPTEWNEQFF,TRBV6-2/TRBV6-3,TRBJ2-1,15
CAWSVQVGSNNEQFF,TRBV30,TRBJ2-1,15
CASRPRANQETQYF,TRBV12-3/TRBV12-4,TRBJ2-5,14
CASRTGGRYEQYF,TRBV28,TRBJ2-7,13
CATSGSDRIGQPQHF,TRBV24-1,TRBJ1-5,15
CASSLADKDTQYF,TRBV7-9,TRBJ2-3,13
CASSLLAGTEQFF,TRBV2,TRBJ2-1,13
CASSYGGRAKETQYF,TRBV6-5,TRBJ2-5,15
CASSPSNTGEQYF,TRBV12-3/TRBV12-4,TRBJ2-7,13
CASSVGSGRASYNEQFF,TRBV9,TRBJ2-1,17
CASSDDRLPLYEQYF,TRBV25-1,TRBJ2-7,15
CASSVGQGWDGYTF,TRBV6-1,TRBJ1-2,14
CASSRSPGTGGRSNQPQHF,TRBV27,TRBJ1-5,19
CASSPESGRAFF,TRBV5-1,TRBJ1-1,12
CSAMEDTKVFEQYF,TRBV20-1,TRBJ2-7,14
CASSPDYGYTF,TRBV5-1,TRBJ1-2,11
CSARVGTGNNQPQHF,TRBV20-1,TRBJ1-5,15
CASSFQAGGPTDTQYF,TRBV12-3/TRBV12-4,TRBJ2-3,16
CASSSGPSGRSYNEQFF,TRBV19,TRBJ2-1,17
CASSARDSLVLFF,TRBV7-9,TRBJ1-4,13
CSAWGPTETQYF,TRBV20-1,TRBJ2-5,12
CASSFGQTLSPLHF,TRBV12-3/TRBV12-4,TRBJ1-6,14
CASSAGTGFPILHTQYF,TRBV27,TRBJ2-3,17
CASSQDLGQGRTEAFF,TRBV4-3,TRBJ1-1,16
CSASPVGGGTEAFF,TRBV20-1,TRBJ1-1,14
CAISYKGDTGELFF,TRBV10-3,TRBJ2-2,14
CSARNWDTQYF,TRBV20-1,TRBJ2-3,11
CASSSDRGNYNEQFF,TRBV5-1,TRBJ2-1,15
CASTRGRIGETQYF,TRBV5-1,TRBJ2-5,14
CSVDSRLSNTEAFF,TRBV29-1,TRBJ1-1,14
CASTKGEGSYEQYF,TRBV9,TRBJ2-7,14
CASSPTTAGNQPQHF,TRBV7-2,TRBJ1-5,15
CASSTRTESWTDTQYF,TRBV7-9,TRBJ2-3,16
CSAVEGGTSGTGAQYF,TRBV29-1,TRBJ2-3,16
CASRGRLAGGPYNEQFF,TRBV2,TRBJ2-1,17
CASSLVGEGQPQHF,TRBV28,TRBJ1-5,14
CASSFSGTGSYGYTF,TRBV2,TRBJ1-2,15
CASSLVAGGHNEQFF,TRBV5-1,TRBJ2-1,15
CASSLVGGSLSYEQYF,TRBV5-1,TRBJ2-7,16
CASSATRGRTDTQYF,TRBV5-5,TRBJ2-3,15
CAWSVGLALFF,TRBV30,TRBJ2-1,11
CATQNRENTEAFF,TRBV7-9,TRBJ1-1,13
CSLTGGFHEQYF,TRBV20-1,TRBJ2-7,12
CSAPTGLALYNEQFF,TRBV20-1,TRBJ2-1,15
CASSLWDLSQETQYF,TRBV5-6,TRBJ2-5,15
CASSGTGGNNSPLHF,TRBV5-4,TRBJ1-6,15
CASSLVGGGGNEQFF,TRBV7-9,TRBJ2-1,15
CASSQPPGLAIQGYNEQFF,TRBV4-1,TRBJ2-1,19